Given below is one T cell receptor (beta chain) in context. The same CDR3 also results from other DNA sequences found in this sample. From germline, CDR1 is MDHEN and CDR2 SYDVKM. The V and J ends lost 6 bases and 2 bases, in that order; junction bases with no gene match: 7. The CDR3 covers 14 residues. This specimen comes from a study of blood T cell repertoires in COVID-19. About the study: In Cohort 3, a recovered donor had either two negative PCRs, clearance, or symptom resolution. The cDNA or gDNA used as material had been derived from T cells, B-cell-depleted T cells, or PBMCs.

Membership in each cohort depended on participant-reported clinical history. In the source study's methods: Researchers report that nucleated cell counts were estimated from reference gene primer amplification. TCRdb keeps only in-frame clones here, not all; method: immunoSEQ multiplex PCR. That table is the source of V, J and clone size, and D and trimming were worked out from the DNA. The sample has some 330,000 clones; about 90% are singletons. The V gene is TRBV28, the J gene TRBJ2-7, with 7 bases matching TRBD1. Source material: PBMCs or T cells enriched from blood (not recorded which). The sequence was collected from a man aged 35 to 55 in a cohort exposed to, infected with or recovered from COVID-19 (not recorded which). CDR3 protein: CASSRQGTTYEQYF. As DNA, the CDR3 is TGTGCCAGCAGCAGACAGGGTACCACCTACGAGCAGTACTTC.